This paragraph reports one T cell receptor beta chain. The record originates from a study of PD-L1 blockade in urothelial cancer. Germline CDR1 SQVTM, CDR2 ANQGSEA. The length of the CDR3 is 14 residues. V gave up 6 bases and J gave up 5 bases, with 16 bases separating them. Time point in this sample: pretreatment peripheral blood. Each patient's cancer was a locally advanced or metastatic urothelial carcinoma. Sequencing was performed with immunoSEQ multiplex PCR; in TCRdb, only in-frame clones are kept and a portion is missing. This table has tens of thousands of clones, about four fifths appearing once.

V is TRBV29-1 and J is TRBJ2-2; TRBD1 is a possible D gene (5 bases). The receptor was derived from a man between 60 and 75 years old with urothelial cancer. Sequenced here: PBMCs, sampled around atezolizumab (anti-PD-L1) treatment. DNA of the CDR3: TGCAGCGTCGGCGCAGGGTCCCAGACCGGGGAGCTGTTTTTT. This gives the protein CSVGAGSQTGELFF.